This T cell receptor (beta chain) stems from a study of shared clonotypes between healthy human individuals (dated by TCRdb to 2020 to 2021). Concerning the study at large: The cohort included three men and two women between 18 and 49 years of age. To increase sequencing depth and limit assay-specific biases, TCR repertoire library preparation and sequencing were carried out by different laboratories using diverse techniques. For each donor, CD4 naive and CD4 memory were each given three plates, CD8 naive was given two plates, and CD8 memory was given one plate. The study deeply sequenced blood TCR repertoires of about 5 healthy adults to estimate repertoire size and the extent of clonotype sharing between individuals. Each donor's leukapheresis produced roughly between roughly 0.85 and 9.5 billion PBMCs.

Donors were healthy HIV-negative adults with no recently reported acute infections or vaccinations. Every donor was a Caucasian adult living in Nashville, Tennessee, USA. Magnetic negative selection was used to enrich CD4+ T cells, after which naive cells were positively selected on CD45RA and the negative fraction became the memory subset. Blood was collected by leukapheresis, and PBMCs were isolated by Ficoll-Histopaque density gradient centrifugation and then cryopreserved in liquid nitrogen vapor phase. Analytical flow cytometry was used to check the purity and quantity of every magnetically sorted T cell population. Each sorted fraction had its genomic DNA isolated and then quantified by UV absorbance on a Nanodrop 2000c. Using the deep immunoSEQ assay, TCR CDR3 regions were amplified from genomic DNA by multiplex PCR. Extracted genomic DNA from each cell subset was spread evenly across all wells of several immunoSEQ 96-well plates, with each plate serving as a replicate. For sorted subsets, about 210 ng of genomic DNA, equivalent to 25,000 to 35,000 T cell genomes, went into each replicate PCR. Purified libraries were measured with a Qubit 3.0 fluorometer, size-checked on a Bioanalyzer 2100, and measured again with the KAPA Library Quantification kit. Each immunoSEQ 96-well plate was sequenced on its own single-read 150-cycle Illumina NextSeq 550 flow cell. As for how the authors treated the data: Because only junctional sequences without quality scores were contained in the immunoSEQ output, filtering matching that applied to full-length reads could not be performed. To assign V/J genes and CDR3, sequences were annotated using PyIR, a Python wrapper for IgBLAST v1.9, with IMGT germline references. Reads were filtered out if the reads had weak V/J assignments (E-value above 1e-6), no CDR3, stop codons, out-of-frame junctions, or ambiguous translated residues. V3J clonotypes were defined as sequences sharing the same inferred V gene, J gene, and CDR3 amino acid sequence. To compute the percentage overlap between repertoires, the number of shared unique clonotypes was divided by the size of the smaller repertoire. RTK rarefaction, the Chao1 estimator, and Recon v2.1 estimates of unobserved clonotypes were used to assess repertoire richness. Generation probabilities for all TCRbeta clonotypes obtained by the gDNA method from a handful of donors were computed using OLGA. TCRdb holds this immuneACCESS table with in-frame rearrangements only. Some clones are missing; in checked studies, unresolved V genes explain under half, and the rest has no known cause. The V and J calls and clone size come from that table; D and trimming were worked out from the DNA. This sample gives about 2.5 million clones in total; around 92% of them show up just once. The top ten hold 0.3% to 0.45% of the sample.

CDR1 MNHNS and CDR2 SASEGT are derived from the germline V gene. From the cysteine up to the phenylalanine, the CDR3 has a length of 12 residues. The entry retains the CDR3 DNA only, 36 bases that are in frame from base 1. For this chain, trimming is 7 bases at the V end and 2 bases at the J end, and the number of junction bases without a gene match is 2. Broad study findings and their caveats: Naive subsets generally had larger estimated clonotype richness than memory subsets did. Only blood was sampled, and tissue TCR repertoires likely differ from those in blood. Based on pairwise subsampling, the degree of clonotype sharing among donors was expected to be affected by sequencing depth. Across several donors, about 5.2% of naive CD4, 3% to 4% of naive CD8, about 2.3% of memory CD4, and around 0.4% of memory CD8 clonotypes were shared. Compared with non-shared clonotypes, clonotypes shared by all four sorted-subset donors had higher generation probabilities. Even with the large sequencing depth, rarefaction of the sorted-subset datasets indicated that sequencing was incomplete. The small number of donors limited the genetic and exposure-history diversity represented.

A remark on this clone: This receptor's antigen is unknown. Within one base of it there is no much larger clone, and no base qualities were kept. Additional DNA sequences in this sample encode the identical CDR3.

This TCR was recovered from a man younger than 30 in good health. Some clones in this sample may be carry-over from other donors' samples. The sample comprised naive CD4+ T cells from PBMCs. The cell subset or site label of this sample denotes: CD45RA+ positively selected. The chain joins TRBV6-1 to TRBJ2-7, and 7 junctional nucleotides match TRBD1. The CDR3 sequence is CASKGATYEQYF. The nucleotide sequence is given as TGTGCCAGCAAGGGGGCGACCTACGAGCAGTACTTC.